The source of this T cell receptor beta chain is a study of blood T cell repertoires in COVID-19. As for the study in general: PBMCs, B-cell-depleted T cells, or T cells provided the cDNA or gDNA that made up the material.

Per the authors' pipeline: Reference gene primer amplification gave estimated nucleated cell counts. Data came from immunoSEQ multiplex PCR; TCRdb stores just in-frame clones and leaves some out. That table furnishes V, J and clone size, whereas the DNA furnished D and trimming. Among 270,000 or so clones listed, 80% to 90% were seen once. CDR3 length: 13 amino acids. The V end was cut by 4 bases, the J end by 2 bases, with 7 bases between. Germline lookup yields CDR1 SGHNT and CDR2 YYREEE (reference sequence). The sequence was obtained from a woman aged 40 to 50 who had recovered from COVID-19. This chain connects TRBV5-4 to TRBJ1-5; TRBD1 might be the D (5 bases). Specimen: peripheral blood. The CDR3 coding sequence is TGTGCCAGCAGCCAACAGGGCAATCAGCCCCAGCATTTT. Its protein is CASSQQGNQPQHF.